These T cell receptor beta chains were read from a single sample in a study of cytomegalovirus exposure and HLA in healthy donors. Here immunoSEQ multiplex PCR was the method, and the copy in TCRdb shows in-frame clones only, minus some. The table records 150,000 to 200,000 clones, about 80% of them present only once. Source material: PBMCs. The receptors were gathered from a boy younger than 18 in good health and CMV-seronegative. Both conserved end residues are part of each CDR3. Fields, in order: V gene, clone size, D gene, J gene, CDR3 DNA, CDR3 protein. A D gene is named only where the DNA matches it firmly. Size values are once, few and many counts, or a class for expanded clones, and some rows have none.

>TRBV6-5|.|.|TRBJ2-1
TGTGCCAGCAGTTACACTGGAGGGCCTAGTGAGCAGTTCTTC
CASSYTGGPSEQFF
>TRBV7-6|.|TRBD2|TRBJ2-2
TGTGCCAGCAGCTCTCGGAGCCGGGCGTTGGGGGGGAGCACCGGGGAGCTGTTTTTT
CASSSRSRALGGSTGELFF
>TRBV4-3|.|.|TRBJ2-1
TGCGCCAGCAGCCAATTCAGGGTTGATTCTTCTAACGGAGAGCAGTTCTTC
CASSQFRVDSSNGEQFF
>TRBV10-3|.|TRBD1|TRBJ2-1
TGTGCCATCAGTGAGTACTACCCGGGACAGGGGGCAAGAAATGAGCAGTTCTTC
CAISEYYPGQGARNEQFF
>TRBV25-1|.|.|TRBJ1-5
TGTGCCAGCAGTCCCGAGGGGGGGAATGGCAATCAGCCCCAGCATTTT
CASSPEGGNGNQPQHF
>TRBV7-3|few|TRBD2|TRBJ2-1
TGTGCCAGCAGCCATAGCGGGGGGATCTACAATGAGCAGTTCTTC
CASSHSGGIYNEQFF
>TRBV25-1|.|.|TRBJ1-1
TGTGCCAGCAGGGCATATTTGAACACTGAAGCTTTCTTT
CASRAYLNTEAFF
>TRBV29-1|.|.|TRBJ2-7
TGCAGCGTTGCGGTCGACAGCTACGAGCAGTACTTC
CSVAVDSYEQYF
>TRBV29-1|.|TRBD2|TRBJ2-1
TGCAGCGCCGGGACTAGCGGGAGCAATGAGCAGTTCTTC
CSAGTSGSNEQFF
>TRBV2|.|.|TRBJ1-2
TGTGCCAGCAGTACATCGCGGGACTCAGGAGGTGGCTACACCTTC
CASSTSRDSGGGYTF
>TRBV5-4|.|TRBD2|TRBJ2-7
TGTGCCAGCAGCTCCACGGGACTAGCGGTCTACGAGCAGTACTTC
CASSSTGLAVYEQYF
>TRBV7-2|.|.|TRBJ1-5
TGTGCCAGCAGCTCCATAACAGGTCAGCCCCAGCATTTT
CASSSITGQPQHF
>TRBV30|few|.|TRBJ1-1
TGTGCCTGGTATAAAAGGCGGCAAACAACGGCGAACACTGAAGCTTTCTTT
CAWYKRRQTTANTEAFF
>TRBV9|.|TRBD1|TRBJ1-1
TGTGCCAGCAGCGTATACGGGACAGCGAACACTGAAGCTTTCTTT
CASSVYGTANTEAFF
>TRBV7-2|.|.|TRBJ2-7
TGTGCCAGCAGCCTTTTAGCTAACTACGAGCAGTACTTC
CASSLLANYEQYF
>TRBV14|.|.|TRBJ1-2
TGTGCCAGCAGCCCCTACTCGGGACAACTTAACTATGGCTACACCTTC
CASSPYSGQLNYGYTF
>TRBV5-4|.|.|TRBJ1-2
TGTGCCAGCAGCTACACTTCTAACTATGACTACACCTTC
CASSYTSNYDYTF
>TRBV5-1|.|TRBD2|TRBJ2-1
TGCGCCAGCAGCTTGGGGGTAGCGGGGGGGCTCAATGAGCAGTTCTTC
CASSLGVAGGLNEQFF
>TRBV11-2|.|.|TRBJ2-2
TGTGCCAGCAGCGCACCATACAGGGATCAAAACACCGGGGAGCTGTTTTTT
CASSAPYRDQNTGELFF
>TRBV7-9|.|.|TRBJ2-7
TGTGCCAGCAGCTTAGTAGCCCCCCACGAGCAGTACTTC
CASSLVAPHEQYF
>TRBV4-2|.|TRBD2|TRBJ2-5
TGTGCCAGCAGCCAAGTGATAAGCGGGAACCAAGAGACCCAGTACTTC
CASSQVISGNQETQYF
>TRBV9|.|.|TRBJ1-6
TGTGCCAGCAGCGTAGGCGAGGGAAATTCACCCCTCCACTTT
CASSVGEGNSPLHF
>TRBV7-6|.|.|TRBJ1-5
TGTGCCAGCAGCTTACAGGGAAGCAATCAGCCCCAGCATTTT
CASSLQGSNQPQHF
>TRBV19|.|.|TRBJ1-3
TGTGCCAGTAGTATGCAGGGGAACGGAAACACCATATATTTT
CASSMQGNGNTIYF
>TRBV5-6|few|.|TRBJ1-1
TGTGCCAGCAGCGTGGACACCAACACTGAAGCTTTCTTT
CASSVDTNTEAFF
>TRBV5-1|.|TRBD2|TRBJ2-5
TGCGCCAGCAGCTGGACTAGCGGGACCCGGGAGACCCAGTACTTC
CASSWTSGTRETQYF
>TRBV5-1|.|.|TRBJ2-7
TGCGCCAGCAGCACATGGACAAGGGACTACGAGCAGTACTTC
CASSTWTRDYEQYF
>TRBV6-5|.|TRBD1|TRBJ2-7
TGTGCCAGCAATAACCTTAACAGGGGCTACGAGCAGTACTTC
CASNNLNRGYEQYF
>TRBV27|.|.|TRBJ1-6
TGTGCCAGCAGTTCCCTGGGAGGGGTTGATAATTCACCCCTCCACTTT
CASSSLGGVDNSPLHF
>TRBV9|once|TRBD1|TRBJ2-3
TGTGCCAGCAGCGCGAGTCCGGGACAGGGGATCCCAGATACGCAGTATTTT
CASSASPGQGIPDTQYF
>TRBV5-6|.|TRBD2|TRBJ2-1
TGTGCCAGCACACACGGGACTAGCGGGACCAATGAGCAGTTCTTC
CASTHGTSGTNEQFF
>TRBV4-2|.|.|TRBJ2-2
TGTGCCAGCAGCCCCGGACTAAGGGCCGACACCGGGGAGCTGTTTTTT
CASSPGLRADTGELFF
>TRBV7-8|.|.|TRBJ1-3
TGTGCCAGCAGCTCAGCCCCCGGGTCTGGAAACACCATATATTTT
CASSSAPGSGNTIYF
>TRBV28|.|.|TRBJ2-1
TGTGCCAGCAGTCCATGGGGGCGCTCCTATTACAATGAGCAGTTCTTC
CASSPWGRSYYNEQFF
>TRBV5-5|.|TRBD1|TRBJ2-3
TGTGCCAGCAGCTTGGAGGGATGGGACAGAGGCACAGATACGCAGTATTTT
CASSLEGWDRGTDTQYF
>TRBV5-8|few|.|TRBJ2-3
TGTGCCAGCAGCTTGACGATTACTAACACAGATACGCAGTATTTT
CASSLTITNTDTQYF
>TRBV6-5|.|TRBD1|TRBJ1-2
TGTGCCAGCAGTGCTAGACAGGGTGATGGCTACACCTTC
CASSARQGDGYTF
>TRBV5-1|.|.|TRBJ2-7
TGCGCCAGCAGCTTGGAGAACAGCCCGTCCTACGAGCAGTACTTC
CASSLENSPSYEQYF
>TRBV9|.|.|TRBJ2-3
TGTGCCAGCAGCGTACGTCCCGGAGGTGGCGCAGATACGCAGTATTTT
CASSVRPGGGADTQYF
>TRBV11-2|.|TRBD1|TRBJ1-2
TGTGCCAGCAGCCCATCAGGGGGCCTCTATGGCTACACCTTC
CASSPSGGLYGYTF
>TRBV5-5|.|TRBD1|TRBJ1-1
TGTGCCAGCAGCAGCTTGACAGGGGGTAAAGCTTTCTTT
CASSSLTGGKAFF
>TRBV19|once|.|TRBJ2-7
TGTGCCAGTAGTATGACAGGTAGCTCCTACGAGCAGTACTTC
CASSMTGSSYEQYF
>TRBV7-3|few|TRBD1|TRBJ1-1
TGTGCCAGCAGCTTGGGACAGGGCACTGAAGCTTTCTTT
CASSLGQGTEAFF
>TRBV7-9|.|.|TRBJ1-1
TGTGCCAGCAGCTTACAGAGGTCGAACACTGAAGCTTTCTTT
CASSLQRSNTEAFF
>TRBV5-4|.|.|TRBJ1-1
TGTGCCAGCAGCTTTGCAGGGAGGAGAGGTGAAGCTTTCTTT
CASSFAGRRGEAFF